The rows below give T cell receptor beta chains drawn from one sample of a study of type 1 regulatory T cells. A single record per CDR3 protein comes from TCRdb applying MiXCR to the reads. Of 90,000 to 100,000 distinct CDR3 sequences listed, roughly 28% are singletons. Sequencing was done on a sample of CD4+ T cells, either the whole sample or a sorted fraction (not recorded which). The receptors were gathered from a human donor in good health. The conserved cysteine and the conserved F or W are not part of the CDR3 here. The order of the fields is J gene, clone size, V gene, CDR3 protein. Not every row has a clone size; where given, it reads once, few, many or a size class.

>TRBJ2-5|NA|TRBV28
ASALGQIRLETQY
>TRBJ2-5|few|TRBV6-5
ASNQAGGPETQY
>TRBJ2-5|NA|TRBV18
ASPPPSGGRETQY
>TRBJ2-7|NA|TRBV19
ASSPPLGQGMYEQY
>TRBJ1-1|NA|TRBV6-2/TRBV6-3
ASSYSKREAF
>TRBJ2-6|few|TRBV3-1
ASSHSAGANVLT
>TRBJ1-2|few|TRBV7-2
ASSLRDNYGYT
>TRBJ2-5|NA|TRBV7-9
ASSLIPGARETQY
>TRBJ2-7|few|TRBV30
AWSVKTTYEQY
>TRBJ2-5|few|TRBV18
ASSPQRVQETQY
>TRBJ1-2|NA|TRBV12-3/TRBV12-4
ASSARDRDYGYT
>TRBJ2-1|NA|TRBV19
ASSILALAGDYNEQF
>TRBJ2-7|NA|TRBV3-1
ASSQVLAGRYEQY
>TRBJ2-7|NA|TRBV7-6
ASSSRGSGVQY
>TRBJ1-1|NA|TRBV6-5
ASSHQDRMNTEAF
>TRBJ2-7|NA|TRBV29-1
SVEEGVSDEQY
>TRBJ2-3|once|TRBV3-1
ASSNAGDTQY
>TRBJ2-6|NA|TRBV11-1
ASSTGRVSGANVLT
>TRBJ2-2|NA|TRBV6-2/TRBV6-3
ASSPLIRPSGGTGELF
>TRBJ2-1|NA|TRBV9
ASSVGGKANEQF
>TRBJ2-1|few|TRBV7-6
ASSLGQRGSRYNEQF
>TRBJ2-7|NA|TRBV7-9
ASSDPYEQY
>TRBJ2-7|NA|TRBV9
ASSVGASGRTYEQY
>TRBJ2-7|NA|TRBV6-6
ASSPGNIGF
>TRBJ1-2|NA|TRBV10-3
ASRDREALGAGYT
>TRBJ2-1|NA|TRBV11-2
ASSLVISSGTAQNEQF
>TRBJ1-2|NA|TRBV5-6
ASSEAGVGSYGYT
>TRBJ2-3|NA|TRBV6-2/TRBV6-3
ASSYQSTDTQY
>TRBJ1-2|NA|TRBV7-2
ASSSHTDYT
>TRBJ2-1|NA|TRBV20-1
SATPQRLAGVGEQF
>TRBJ2-7|NA|TRBV6-6
ASSYNVYEQY
>TRBJ1-1|many|TRBV7-2
ASSSTVNTEAF
>TRBJ2-3|few|TRBV7-6
ASSYGAGDDTDTQY
>TRBJ2-7|NA|TRBV7-2
ASRLAGGPIKLSYEQY
>TRBJ2-5|NA|TRBV20-1
SARDPTSVQETQY
>TRBJ2-1|NA|TRBV3-1
ASSQKDGEQF
>TRBJ2-1|few|TRBV2
ANTRRGGDEQF
>TRBJ2-4|NA|TRBV24-1
ATSALPGGREPKGDIQY